This record covers a single T cell receptor beta chain. What it binds is unknown. These data are taken from a study of OX40 agonist ivuxolimab in advanced cancers. On the study more broadly: About 44% of patients had received prior checkpoint inhibitor therapy.

Whole-study results and caveats: The mean number of expanded clones was higher in CD8+ T cells than in CD4+.

Generated by immunoSEQ multiplex PCR, the TCRdb table keeps only in-frame clones and is missing some. The sample has approximately 74,000 clones; over 75% are singletons. This CDR3 has 13 residues. Trimming took off 5 bases at V and 2 bases at J, with 9 bases between the two ends. Per the germline V gene, CDR1 is MNHEY and CDR2 is SMNVEV (reference sequence). This chain joins TRBV27 and TRBJ2-5, with D tentatively TRBD2 (5 bases). The receptor was derived from an adult with an advanced solid tumor such as melanoma, head and neck, liver or kidney cancer. The source was CD4+ or CD8+ T cells sorted from blood, collected in a trial of the OX40 agonist ivuxolimab. The CDR3: CASSQRTQETQYF. The DNA of the CDR3 is TGTGCCAGCAGTCAACGGACTCAAGAGACCCAGTACTTC.